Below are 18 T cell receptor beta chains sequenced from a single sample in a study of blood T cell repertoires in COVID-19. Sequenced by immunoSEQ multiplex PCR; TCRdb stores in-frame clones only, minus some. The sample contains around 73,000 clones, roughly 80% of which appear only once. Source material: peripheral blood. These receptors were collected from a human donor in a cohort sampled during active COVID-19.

The CDR3 nucleotides read TGCAGCGTTCGTACCTACGAGCAGTACTTC. The encoded protein is CSVRTYEQYF. The V and J genes are TRBV29-1 and TRBJ2-7, with unresolved D. Between the trimmed V and J ends, which lost 5 bases and 2 bases, there was a span of 4 bases. Per germline, CDR1 SQVTM and CDR2 ANQGSEA. The CDR3 length is 10 residues.

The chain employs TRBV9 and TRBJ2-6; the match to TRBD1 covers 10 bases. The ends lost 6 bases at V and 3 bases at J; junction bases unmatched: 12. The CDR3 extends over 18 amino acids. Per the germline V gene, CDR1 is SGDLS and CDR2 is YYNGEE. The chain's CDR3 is CASTKVGTGEIGANVLTF. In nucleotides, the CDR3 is TGTGCCAGCACCAAGGTGGGGACAGGGGAGATTGGGGCCAACGTCCTGACTTTC.

The CDR3 nucleotides are TGTGCCAGCAGTGAAGCTGGCAGGAGGGACGAGCAGTACTTC. It encodes CASSEAGRRDEQYF. The chain recombines TRBV6-1 with TRBJ2-7; D might be TRBD2 (6 bases). V was pared by 0 bases and J by 5 bases, with 11 bases between. The germline CDR1 and CDR2 sequences are MNHNS and SASEGT. There are 14 residues in the CDR3.

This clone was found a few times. CDR3 DNA sequence: TGTGCCATCAGAATGACAGGGGACTATGGCTACACCTTC. Translating it yields CAIRMTGDYGYTF. The chain employs TRBV10-3 and TRBJ1-2, with 8 bases identical to TRBD1. Germline V gene data show CDR1 as ENHRY and CDR2 as SYGVKD. The CDR3 contains 13 residues. Trimming cost V 6 bases and J 3 bases; bases outside gene matches: 3.

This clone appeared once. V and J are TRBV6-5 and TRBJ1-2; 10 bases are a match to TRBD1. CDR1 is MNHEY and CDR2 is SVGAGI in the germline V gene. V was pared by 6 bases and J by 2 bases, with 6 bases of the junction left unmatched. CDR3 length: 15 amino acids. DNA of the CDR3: TGTGCCAGCAGGGGTGGGACAGGGGAGAACTATGGCTACACCTTC. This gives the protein CASRGGTGENYGYTF.

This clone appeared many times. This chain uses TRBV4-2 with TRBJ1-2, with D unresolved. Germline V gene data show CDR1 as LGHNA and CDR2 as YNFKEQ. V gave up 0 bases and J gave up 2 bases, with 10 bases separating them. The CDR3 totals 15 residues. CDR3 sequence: CASSQEWSENYGYTF. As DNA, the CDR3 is TGTGCCAGCAGCCAAGAGTGGTCCGAGAACTATGGCTACACCTTC.

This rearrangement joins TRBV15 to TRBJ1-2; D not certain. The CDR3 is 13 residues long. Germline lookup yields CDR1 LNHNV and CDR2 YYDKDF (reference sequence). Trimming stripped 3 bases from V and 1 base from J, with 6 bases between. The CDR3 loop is CATSRDFNYGYTF. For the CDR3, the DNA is TGTGCCACCAGCAGGGACTTTAACTATGGCTACACCTTC.

The CDR3 region has the DNA TGCGCCAGCAGCCAAACTAGCGGGGCTGCCTACGAGCAGTACTTC. This gives the protein CASSQTSGAAYEQYF. V is TRBV4-3 and J is TRBJ2-7; 10 nucleotides line up with TRBD2. CDR1 LGHNA and CDR2 YSLEER come from the germline V gene. The CDR3 covers 15 residues. The V and J ends lost 2 bases and 2 bases, in that order; junction bases with no gene match: 3.

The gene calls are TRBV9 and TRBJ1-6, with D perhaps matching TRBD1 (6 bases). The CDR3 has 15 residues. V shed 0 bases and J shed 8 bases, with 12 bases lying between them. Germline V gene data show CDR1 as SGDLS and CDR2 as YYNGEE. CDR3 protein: CASSVDREPYSPLHF. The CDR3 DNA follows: TGTGCCAGCAGCGTAGACAGGGAACCTTATTCACCCCTCCACTTT.

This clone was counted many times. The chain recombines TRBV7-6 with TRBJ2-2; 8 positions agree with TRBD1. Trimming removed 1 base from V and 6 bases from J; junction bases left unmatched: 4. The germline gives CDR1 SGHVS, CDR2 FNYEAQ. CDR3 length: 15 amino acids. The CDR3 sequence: CASSLGDRRAGELFF. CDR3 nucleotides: TGTGCCAGCAGCTTAGGGGACAGGAGGGCCGGGGAGCTGTTTTTT.

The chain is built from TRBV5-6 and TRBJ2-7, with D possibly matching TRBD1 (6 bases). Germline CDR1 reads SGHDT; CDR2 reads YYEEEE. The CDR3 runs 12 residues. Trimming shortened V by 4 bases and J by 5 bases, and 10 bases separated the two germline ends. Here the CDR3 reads CASSRDTHEQYF. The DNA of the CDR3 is TGTGCCAGCAGCCGGGACACCCACGAGCAGTACTTC.

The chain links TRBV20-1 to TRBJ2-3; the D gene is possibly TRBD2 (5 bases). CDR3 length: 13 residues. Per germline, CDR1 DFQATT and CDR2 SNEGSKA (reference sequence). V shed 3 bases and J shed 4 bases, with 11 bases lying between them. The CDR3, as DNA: TGCAGTGCTAGTGTCTTCGGGGCAGATACGCAGTATTTT. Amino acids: CSASVFGADTQYF.

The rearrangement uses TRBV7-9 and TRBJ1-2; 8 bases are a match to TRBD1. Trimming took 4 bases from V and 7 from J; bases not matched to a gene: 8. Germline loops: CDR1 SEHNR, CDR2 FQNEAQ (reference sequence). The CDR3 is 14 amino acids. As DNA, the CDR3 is TGTGCCAGCAGCTACGGACAGGGAAACGGTGGCTACACCTTC. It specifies CASSYGQGNGGYTF.

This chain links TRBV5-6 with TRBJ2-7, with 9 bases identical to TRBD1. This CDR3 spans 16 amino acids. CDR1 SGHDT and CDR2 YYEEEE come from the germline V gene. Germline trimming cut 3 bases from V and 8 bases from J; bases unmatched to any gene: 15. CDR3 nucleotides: TGTGCCAGCAGCTACTCTACCGGGACAGGGCGAAGAAAGCAGTACTTC. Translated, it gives CASSYSTGTGRRKQYF.

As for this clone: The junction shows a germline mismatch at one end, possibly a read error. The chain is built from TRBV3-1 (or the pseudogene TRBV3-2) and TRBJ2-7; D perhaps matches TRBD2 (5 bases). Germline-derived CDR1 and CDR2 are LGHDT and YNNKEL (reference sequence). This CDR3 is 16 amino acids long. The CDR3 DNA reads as TGTGCCAGCAGCCAAGTTGGAGCGGCAGGCTCCCACGAGCAGTACTTC. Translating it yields CASSQVGAAGSHEQYF.

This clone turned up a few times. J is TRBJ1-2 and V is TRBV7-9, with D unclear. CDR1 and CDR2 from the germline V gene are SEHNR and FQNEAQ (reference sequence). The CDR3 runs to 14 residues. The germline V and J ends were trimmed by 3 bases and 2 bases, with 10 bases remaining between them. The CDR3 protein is CASSLDGGNYGYTF. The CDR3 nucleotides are TGTGCCAGCAGCTTGGACGGAGGGAACTATGGCTACACCTTC. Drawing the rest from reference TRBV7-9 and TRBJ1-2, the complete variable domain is DTGVSQNPRHKITKRGQNVTFRCDPISEHNRLYWYRQTLGQGPEFLTYFQNEAQLEKSRLLSDRFSAERPKGSFSTLEIQRTEQGDSAMYLCASSLDGGNYGYTFGSGTRLTVV.

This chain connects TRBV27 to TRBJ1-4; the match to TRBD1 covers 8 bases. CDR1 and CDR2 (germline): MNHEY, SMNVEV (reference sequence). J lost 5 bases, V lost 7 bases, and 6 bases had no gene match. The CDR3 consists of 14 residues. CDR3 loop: CASKTDRENEKLFF. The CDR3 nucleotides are TGTGCCAGCAAAACGGACAGGGAAAATGAAAAACTGTTTTTT. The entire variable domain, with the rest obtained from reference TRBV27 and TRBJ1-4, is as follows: EAQVTQNPRYLITVTGKKLTVTCSQNMNHEYMSWYRQDPGLGLRQIYYSMNVEVTDKGDVPEGYKVSRKEKRNFPLILESPSPNQTSLYFCASKTDRENEKLFFGSGTQLSVL.

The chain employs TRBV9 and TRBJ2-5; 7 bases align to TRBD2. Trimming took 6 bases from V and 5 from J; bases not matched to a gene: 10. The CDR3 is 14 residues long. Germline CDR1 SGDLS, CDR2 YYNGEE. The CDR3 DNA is TGTGCCAGCAACTTGGGGGGGATTGAGGAGACCCAGTACTTC. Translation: CASNLGGIEETQYF.